This T cell receptor beta chain emerged from a study of cytomegalovirus exposure and HLA in healthy donors. Study-wide results and caveats: Most subjects' HLA-A and HLA-B alleles were reportedly predicted from TCR beta sequences.

About this clone itself: What it binds is unknown.

The CDR3 sequence is 15 residues long. Trimming removed 5 bases from V and 6 bases from J; junction bases left unmatched: 6. Germline V lookup: CDR1 MNHEY, CDR2 SVGAGI. 13 Jbeta primers and 60 Vbeta primers were used for the PCR. Sequenced by immunoSEQ multiplex PCR; TCRdb stores in-frame clones only, minus some. Of about 93,000 clones listed, roughly four fifths are singletons. The chain carries TRBV6-5 and TRBJ1-5, with 11 bases identical to TRBD1. This clonotype originated in a man aged 25 to 40 in good health and CMV-seronegative. The sample was PBMCs. CDR3 region: CASSTGQGAVQPQHF. CDR3 nucleotide sequence: TGTGCCAGCAGTACAGGACAGGGGGCTGTTCAGCCCCAGCATTTT.